This TCR beta chain emerged from a study of T cell responses to AZD1222 COVID-19 vaccine. There are 14 residues in the CDR3. The germline gives CDR1 LGHNA, CDR2 YNFKEQ. Trimming took 0 bases from V and 6 from J, leaving 9 bases between them. The method was immunoSEQ multiplex PCR; TCRdb's version includes in-frame clones alone and lacks a portion of them. The repertoire has 60,000 to 100,000 clones, roughly 87% of them found once; the top ten carry about 23%. This receptor was taken from an adult in good health. The V call is TRBV4-2, the J call TRBJ1-5; D is perhaps TRBD1 (6 bases). Sequences were derived from peripheral blood, sampled on day 0 of AZD1222 vaccination. The CDR3 nucleotides are TGTGCCAGCAGCCAAGATGGACAGACTCAGCCCCAGCATTTT. The encoded protein is CASSQDGQTQPQHF.